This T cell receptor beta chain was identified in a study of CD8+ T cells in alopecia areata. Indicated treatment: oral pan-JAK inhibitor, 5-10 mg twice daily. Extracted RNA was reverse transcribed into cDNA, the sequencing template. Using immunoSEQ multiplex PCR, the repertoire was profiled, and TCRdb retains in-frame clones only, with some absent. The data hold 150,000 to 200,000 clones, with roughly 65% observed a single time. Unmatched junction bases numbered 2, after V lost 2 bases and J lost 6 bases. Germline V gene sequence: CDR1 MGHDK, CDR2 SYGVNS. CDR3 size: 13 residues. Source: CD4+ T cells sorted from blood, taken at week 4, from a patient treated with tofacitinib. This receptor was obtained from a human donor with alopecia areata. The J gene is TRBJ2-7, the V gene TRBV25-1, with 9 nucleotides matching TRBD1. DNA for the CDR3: TGTGCCAGCAGTGAACACAGGGGGCTCGAGCAGTACTTC. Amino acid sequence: CASSEHRGLEQYF.